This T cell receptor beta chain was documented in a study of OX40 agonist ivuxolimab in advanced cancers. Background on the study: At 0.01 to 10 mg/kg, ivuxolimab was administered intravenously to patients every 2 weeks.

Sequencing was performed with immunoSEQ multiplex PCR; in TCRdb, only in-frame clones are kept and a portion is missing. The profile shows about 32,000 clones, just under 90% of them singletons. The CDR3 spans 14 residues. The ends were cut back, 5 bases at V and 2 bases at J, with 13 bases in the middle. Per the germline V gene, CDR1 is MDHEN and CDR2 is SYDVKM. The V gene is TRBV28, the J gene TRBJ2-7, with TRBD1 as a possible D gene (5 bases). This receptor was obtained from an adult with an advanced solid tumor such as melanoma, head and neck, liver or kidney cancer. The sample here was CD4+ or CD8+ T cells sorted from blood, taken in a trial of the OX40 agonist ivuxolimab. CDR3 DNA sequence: TGTGCCAGCAGTGGGGCTTTTACCACCTACGAGCAGTACTTC. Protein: CASSGAFTTYEQYF.